Following are 5 T cell receptor beta chains from one sample sequenced in a study of blood T cell repertoires in COVID-19. Method: immunoSEQ multiplex PCR; TCRdb's copy keeps in-frame clones and lacks some. The sample has about 90,000 clones, 86% seen once; the top ten hold 0.95% to 1.5%. Material for sequencing was peripheral blood. Receptors originate from a man older than 75 with active or convalescent COVID-19.

The chain links TRBV10-3 to TRBJ2-1; 7 positions agree with TRBD2. V was pared by 4 bases and J by 3 bases, with 0 bases of the junction left unmatched. Per germline, CDR1 ENHRY and CDR2 SYGVKD. This CDR3 is 13 amino acids long. The CDR3 reads CAISGTSYNEQFF. The CDR3 DNA follows: TGTGCCATCAGTGGGACTAGCTACAATGAGCAGTTCTTC.

The chain uses TRBV10-1 and TRBJ1-5; D is unclear. Germline V gene data show CDR1 as WNHNN and CDR2 as SYGVQD (reference sequence). Trimming removed 5 bases at V and 4 bases at J, with 9 bases between. The CDR3 consists of 13 residues. CDR3 protein: CASSRHQNQPQHF. As DNA, the CDR3 is TGCGCCAGCAGTCGACACCAGAATCAGCCCCAGCATTTT.

V is TRBV15 and J is TRBJ1-4; D is unclear. Trimming removed 0 bases from V and 3 bases from J, with 8 bases in between. The germline V gene has CDR1 LNHNV and CDR2 YYDKDF (reference sequence). This CDR3 is built from 15 residues. Written as DNA, the CDR3 is TGTGCCACCAGCAGAGATGGCGGCCCTAATGAAAAACTGTTTTTT. This encodes CATSRDGGPNEKLFF.

The chain combines TRBV18 with TRBJ1-1, with TRBD1 matching over 10 bases. The ends lost 3 bases at V and 4 bases at J; junction bases unmatched: 8. This CDR3 spans 16 amino acids. CDR1 and CDR2 (germline): KGHSH, LQKENI. Written as DNA, the CDR3 is TGTGCCAGCTCACCGACGGACAGGGGGTTGAGCACTGAAGCTTTCTTT. It translates to CASSPTDRGLSTEAFF.

The V and J genes are TRBV7-2 and TRBJ2-3; D is possibly TRBD2 (6 bases). CDR3 size: 14 residues. Germline V CDR1 and CDR2: SGHTA, FQGNSA. V was trimmed by 5 bases and J by 2 bases, leaving 11 bases between them. DNA for the CDR3: TGTGCCAGCAGCCCCCGGGACTTCACAGATACGCAGTATTTT. Translating it yields CASSPRDFTDTQYF.